This TCR beta chain was obtained from a study of Ad26.COV2.S vaccination and SARS-CoV-2 variants. About the study: By the intramuscular route, Ad26.COV2.S was given once, or twice 56 days apart.

CDR1 and CDR2 (germline): SGHVS, FNYEAQ. The CDR3 has 15 amino acids. With 2 bases clipped from V and 9 bases from J, the junction kept 10 bases outside the gene matches. Produced via immunoSEQ multiplex PCR; TCRdb's table is partial and in-frame only. Of approximately 300,000 clones listed, around 83% are singletons. Whole-study results and caveats: Compared with placebo recipients, vaccine recipients had higher spike-specific TCR breadth.

Note on this clone: The antigen is not known.

Treatment of the sample: around 19 received Ad26.COV2.S at low or high dose, single or two shots; 5 received placebo; per-sample allocation not given. Collection of the samples took place on day 63 after the first injection of vaccine or placebo. This sequence originates from a person between 18 and 59 years old who received the Ad26.COV2.S COVID-19 vaccine or a placebo. Source: peripheral blood, taken in a trial of Ad26.COV2.S vaccine versus placebo. The rearrangement uses TRBV7-6 and TRBJ2-1; 7 positions agree with TRBD2. CDR3 DNA: TGTGCCAGCAGCTTACCAAGGGAGGGGTACGGTGAGCAGTTCTTC. Translating gives CASSLPREGYGEQFF.